The sequence of this T cell receptor (beta chain) was determined in a study of STAT5B mutations in CD4+ large granular lymphocyte leukemia. Germline V lookup: CDR1 MNHEY, CDR2 SVGAGI. Trimming left V 8 bases short and J 6 bases short, with 18 bases between. This CDR3 has 14 residues. As concerns this clone: Its target is not known.

Profiled with immunoSEQ multiplex PCR; TCRdb holds only in-frame clones, not every one. The sample contains 25,000 to 30,000 clones, 81% of which appear only once. General study findings and limits: 8/27 top patient clones versus 2/35 control clones were TRBV06-family.

Sequencing was carried out using CD4+ T cells from blood buffy coats. The sequence was obtained from a human donor in good health. The chain has TRBV6-5 and TRBJ2-3; D ambiguous. The CDR3 nucleotides are TGTGCCAGCTCACGCGTATACAAGTGGGATACGCAGTATTTT. Translating gives CASSRVYKWDTQYF.